This passage covers 7 T cell receptor beta chains from one sample sequenced in a study of T cell repertoires in cytomegalovirus infection. Using its own MiXCR run on the reads, TCRdb lists one record per CDR3 protein. Of about a million distinct CDR3 sequences in the sample, around 29% were seen once. These receptors are not linked to any known antigen. This material consisted of cultured CD8+ T cells from PBMCs, taken from culture after CMV antigen stimulation. Receptors were obtained from a human donor in good health (CMV status not recorded). Some clones in this sample may be carry-over from other donors' samples.

The chain carries TRBV7-2 and TRBJ2-5, with D perhaps assigned TRBD1 or TRBD2 (5 bases each). The CDR3 consists of 16 residues. Looked up from germline, CDR1 is SGHTA and CDR2 is FQGNSA. With 5 bases removed from V and 2 bases from J, the gap between germline ends came to 18 bases. CDR3 amino acids: CASSPSGAGKQETQYF. CDR3 nucleotide sequence: TGTGCCAGCAGCCCTTCTGGGGCGGGCAAACAAGAGACCCAGTACTTC.

This clonotype appeared a few times. V and J are TRBV27 and TRBJ2-1; unclear D gene. Germline assignment: CDR1 MNHEY and CDR2 SMNVEV (reference sequence). Trimming stripped 2 bases from V and 12 bases from J, with 8 bases between. This CDR3 contains 11 residues. CDR3 loop: CASSLGLRQFF. CDR3 sequence (DNA): TGTGCCAGCAGTTTAGGTCTTCGGCAGTTCTTC.

Written as DNA, the CDR3 is TGTGCCAGCAGTAACGGGGGGGCCTATACTAACTATGGCTACACCTTC. This sequence encodes CASSNGGAYTNYGYTF. The chain employs TRBV6-6 and TRBJ1-2; possibly TRBD1 for D (6 bases). Germline loops: CDR1 MNHNY, CDR2 SVGAGI (reference sequence). V was pared by 5 bases and J by 0 bases, with 16 bases between. CDR3 size: 16 residues.

Only a few counts were recorded for this clonotype. The genes are TRBV5-4 and TRBJ1-2; 7 bases are shared with TRBD1. The CDR3 is made up of 15 amino acids. CDR1 is SGHNT, CDR2 YYREEE, per germline (reference sequence). The V gene end was trimmed by 0 bases and the J gene end by 1 base; junction bases not matched to a gene: 3. The CDR3 nucleotides read TGTGCCAGCAGCTTGGGGGACAGTTATAACTATGGCTACACCTTC. The encoded protein is CASSLGDSYNYGYTF.

The chain employs TRBV10-3 and TRBJ1-1; 8 positions agree with TRBD1. This CDR3 spans 15 amino acids. Germline loops: CDR1 ENHRY, CDR2 SYGVKD. V trimming: 4 bases; J trimming: 4 bases; junction bases outside the gene matches: 8. The CDR3 loop is CAISGRGLGGTEAFF. CDR3 coding DNA: TGTGCCATCAGTGGCAGGGGGCTTGGAGGCACTGAAGCTTTCTTT.

This clonotype was found once. CDR3 amino acids: CASSESSGASYEQYF. DNA of the CDR3: TGTGCCAGCAGTGAATCCTCGGGGGCCTCCTACGAGCAGTACTTC. The genes are TRBV25-1 and TRBJ2-7, with D perhaps assigned TRBD1 or TRBD2 (6 bases each). The CDR3 has 15 residues. V was trimmed by 1 base and J by 0 bases, leaving 10 bases between them. Germline CDR1 MGHDK, CDR2 SYGVNS.

The rearrangement uses TRBV24-1 and TRBJ1-1; possible D gene TRBD1, 5 bases. Germline V gene data show CDR1 as KGHDR and CDR2 as SFDVKD. The CDR3 contains 15 residues. With 3 bases removed from V and 1 base from J, the gap between germline ends came to 11 bases. The CDR3 sequence: CATSDVGAQNTEAFF. Here the CDR3 DNA reads TGTGCCACCAGTGATGTCGGGGCGCAGAACACTGAAGCTTTCTTT.